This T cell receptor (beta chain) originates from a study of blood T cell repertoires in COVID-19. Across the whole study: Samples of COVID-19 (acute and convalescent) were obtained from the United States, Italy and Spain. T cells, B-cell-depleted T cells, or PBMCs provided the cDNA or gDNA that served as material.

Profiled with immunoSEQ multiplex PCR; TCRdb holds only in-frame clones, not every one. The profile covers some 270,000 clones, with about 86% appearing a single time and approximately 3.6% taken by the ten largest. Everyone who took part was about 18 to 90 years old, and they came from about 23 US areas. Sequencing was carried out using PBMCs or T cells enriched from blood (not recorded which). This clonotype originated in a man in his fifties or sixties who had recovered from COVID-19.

CDR3 loop: CASGQGVGYTF. For the CDR3, the DNA is TGCGCCAGCGGGCAGGGTGTTGGCTACACCTTC. This chain joins TRBV10-2 and TRBJ1-2, with D perhaps matching TRBD1 (5 bases). Germline CDR1 is WSHSY and CDR2 is SAAADI. This CDR3 comprises 11 residues. V was pared by 8 bases and J by 7 bases, with 11 bases between.